The rows below give T cell receptor beta chains drawn from one sample of a study of cytomegalovirus exposure and HLA in healthy donors. Produced via immunoSEQ multiplex PCR; TCRdb's table is partial and in-frame only. The sample includes roughly 200,000 clones, about 80% of them seen just once. The sequenced sample consisted of PBMCs. These receptors were taken from a woman aged 55-69 years in good health and CMV-seropositive. The CDR3 runs from the conserved cysteine through the conserved F or W. The D gene is left open where the match is weak. Clone size appears in some rows only: once, few, many, or a class for an expanded clone.

size: few; D: TRBD1; J: TRBJ2-3; V: TRBV30; CDR3: CAWSIWQGARGDTQYF; DNA: TGTGCCTGGAGCATCTGGCAGGGGGCCCGGGGAGATACGCAGTATTTT
size: -; D: TRBD1; J: TRBJ2-3; V: TRBV18; CDR3: CASSPTGGASTDTQYF; DNA: TGTGCCAGCTCACCGACAGGGGGAGCTAGCACAGATACGCAGTATTTT
size: few; D: -; J: TRBJ2-4; V: TRBV21-1; CDR3: CASSKLAVLAYLAKNIQYF; DNA: TGTGCCAGCAGCAAACTAGCGGTACTAGCTTATCTAGCCAAAAACATTCAGTACTTC
size: -; D: -; J: TRBJ2-1; V: TRBV6-5; CDR3: CASRAANSYNEQFF; DNA: TGTGCCAGCAGAGCCGCTAACTCCTACAATGAGCAGTTCTTC
size: few; D: TRBD1; J: TRBJ2-6; V: TRBV5-6; CDR3: CASRKDRVGLSGANVLTF; DNA: TGTGCCAGCAGAAAGGACAGGGTTGGTCTCTCTGGGGCCAACGTCCTGACTTTC
size: -; D: -; J: TRBJ2-6; V: TRBV7-2; CDR3: CASSLAPTLDGANGLTF; DNA: TGTGCCAGCAGCTTAGCTCCAACACTTGATGGGGCCAACGGCCTGACTTTC
size: -; D: TRBD2; J: TRBJ2-7; V: TRBV19; CDR3: CASQREGGYEQYF; DNA: TGTGCCTCTCAGCGGGAGGGTGGCTACGAGCAGTACTTC
size: -; D: -; J: TRBJ2-3; V: TRBV18; CDR3: CASSPGRADTQYF; DNA: TGTGCCAGCTCACCGGGGCGAGCAGATACGCAGTATTTT
size: once; D: -; J: TRBJ1-2; V: TRBV30; CDR3: CAWSGYGYTF; DNA: TGTGCCTGGAGCGGCTATGGCTACACCTTC
size: -; D: TRBD1; J: TRBJ2-5; V: TRBV28; CDR3: CASSFLGQGDETQYF; DNA: TGTGCCAGCAGTTTCCTGGGACAGGGTGACGAGACCCAGTACTTC
size: -; D: -; J: TRBJ1-2; V: TRBV27; CDR3: CASSLRGEGGYTF; DNA: TGTGCCAGCAGTTTGAGAGGGGAGGGTGGCTACACCTTC
size: -; D: TRBD1; J: TRBJ1-3; V: TRBV6-5; CDR3: CASSYSGQGIGNTIYF; DNA: TGTGCCAGCAGTTACTCGGGACAGGGAATTGGAAACACCATATATTTT
size: few; D: -; J: TRBJ2-7; V: TRBV5-4; CDR3: CASSLVNSYEQYF; DNA: TGTGCCAGCAGCTTGGTTAATTCCTACGAGCAGTACTTC
size: -; D: TRBD1; J: TRBJ2-7; V: TRBV28; CDR3: CASRSPGTGVNEQYF; DNA: TGTGCCAGCAGATCCCCCGGGACAGGGGTCAACGAGCAGTACTTC
size: -; D: -; J: TRBJ2-2; V: TRBV6-5; CDR3: CASSYSVQPTGELFF; DNA: TGTGCCAGCAGTTACTCGGTACAGCCCACCGGGGAGCTGTTTTTT